A single sample gave rise to the 3 T cell receptor beta chains below, sequenced in a study of T cells in Graves' hyperthyroidism and ophthalmopathy. The CDR3 regions of TCR beta were amplified from RNA transcripts. A first-round RT-PCR of the TCR CDR3 used the HTBI primer set. TCRdb recomputed calls from the multiplex PCR reads with MiXCR, one row per CDR3 protein. The table records over 150,000 distinct CDR3 sequences, around 17% of them present only once. The sample comprised blood. These receptor sequences come from a woman aged 45-60 years with Graves' hyperthyroidism.

The chain combines TRBV7-6 with TRBJ2-1, with 9 bases aligning to TRBD1. The CDR3 loop spans 14 amino acids. Germline V lookup: CDR1 SGHVS, CDR2 FNYEAQ. V was pared by 7 bases and J by 3 bases, with 4 bases of the junction left unmatched. The CDR3 region is CASTGTGIYNEQFF. CDR3 DNA: TGTGCCAGCACCGGGACAGGGATCTACAATGAGCAGTTCTTC.

This clonotype showed up many times. The rearrangement uses TRBV5-1 and TRBJ1-4, with 8 bases identical to TRBD1. CDR1 and CDR2 (germline): SGHRS, YFSETQ. This CDR3 has 14 amino acids. V was clipped by 5 bases and J by 5 bases; unmatched bases: 5. The CDR3 bases are TGCGCCAGCAGACAGGGGGAGGGGAATGAAAAACTGTTTTTT. The encoded protein is CASRQGEGNEKLFF.

This clonotype was detected many times. The chain combines TRBV12-3 or TRBV12-4 with TRBJ2-5; TRBD1 might be the D (6 bases). The ends were cut back, 1 base at V and 2 bases at J, with 11 bases in the middle. The CDR3 contains 15 residues. CDR3 residues: CASSLGPGQQETQYF. The CDR3 nucleotides read TGTGCCAGCAGTTTAGGGCCGGGACAACAAGAGACCCAGTACTTC.